A single sample gave rise to the 18 T cell receptor beta chains below, sequenced in a study of T cells in tuberculosis. Cells were sorted from thawed PBMC rested overnight and stained with GMM-loaded CD1B tetramer, viability dye and anti-CD3. C32 glucose monomycolate from Rhodococcus equi was loaded onto the CD1B tetramers. Sequenced by immunoSEQ multiplex PCR; TCRdb stores in-frame clones only, minus some. The top ten hold about 13% of the sample, which has about 59,000 clones, 81% seen once. What was sequenced was CD1b-GMM tetramer-negative cells sorted from PBMCs. Every receptor here comes from an adult woman with latent tuberculosis.

In DNA, the CDR3 is TGCGCCAGCAGCTTTGGTAGTCTCGATGAGCAGTTCTTC. Translating it yields CASSFGSLDEQFF. The rearrangement joins TRBV5-1 to TRBJ2-1; D unresolved. The CDR3 is 13 residues long. Germline V gives CDR1 SGHRS, CDR2 YFSETQ. V was pared by 2 bases and J by 8 bases, with 11 bases between.

The chain carries TRBV6-1 and TRBJ1-5, with 9 bases identical to TRBD1. This CDR3 is 14 amino acids long. From germline, CDR1 is MNHNS and CDR2 SASEGT. V shed 5 bases and J 6 bases; nucleotides not matched to a gene: 5. For the CDR3, the DNA is TGTGCCAGCAGTACGGACAGGGGAGGTCAGCCCCAGCATTTT. It yields the protein CASSTDRGGQPQHF.

CDR3 in DNA: TGTGCCAGCAGCTCAGACAGGGTAGTTCCACCCCTCCACTTT. Amino acids: CASSSDRVVPPLHF. J is TRBJ1-6 and V is TRBV7-2; TRBD1 matches at 7 bases. There are 14 residues in the CDR3. The trim removed 4 bases at V and 11 bases at J, leaving 8 bases unmatched. Germline V gene sequence: CDR1 SGHTA, CDR2 FQGNSA.

This chain uses TRBV18 with TRBJ1-3; a weak D match, TRBD1 (5 bases). Trimming stripped 3 bases from V and 0 bases from J, with 27 bases between. The CDR3 is 21 residues long. The germline gives CDR1 KGHSH, CDR2 LQKENI. CDR3 in amino acids: CASSPIGPRPLTVLSGNTIYF. In DNA form, the CDR3 reads TGTGCCAGCTCACCCATTGGCCCCCGCCCCCTGACAGTTCTCTCTGGAAACACCATATATTTT.

This chain connects TRBV7-8 to TRBJ1-1, with 7 bases that match TRBD1. V trimming: 5 bases; J trimming: 7 bases; junction bases outside the gene matches: 10. CDR1 SGHVS and CDR2 FQNEAQ come from the germline V gene. The CDR3 loop spans 14 amino acids. The CDR3 protein is CASSPGTVAYEAFF. DNA for the CDR3: TGTGCCAGCAGCCCCGGGACAGTGGCTTATGAAGCTTTCTTT.

The gene calls are TRBV6-5 and TRBJ2-1; D is unclear. V lost 2 bases and J lost 7, with 6 bases in between. From germline, CDR1 is MNHEY and CDR2 SVGAGI. The CDR3 is made up of 12 amino acids. For the CDR3, the DNA is TGTGCCAGCAGTTACCCGCGGAATGAGCAGTTCTTC. Residues: CASSYPRNEQFF.

This rearrangement joins TRBV2 to TRBJ2-3; TRBD2 agrees at 8 bases. J lost 1 base, V lost 10 bases, and 7 bases had no gene match. Germline loops: CDR1 SNHLY, CDR2 FYNNEI. The CDR3 has 14 residues. The chain's CDR3 is CATSPLAGTDTQYF. The CDR3 bases are TGTGCCACTTCCCCACTAGCGGGCACAGATACGCAGTATTTT.

J is TRBJ2-1 and V is TRBV6-4, with D perhaps matching TRBD2 (6 bases). The CDR3 runs to 16 residues. Germline V gene lookup returns CDR1 MRHNA and CDR2 SNTAGT. The V and J ends lost 0 bases and 9 bases respectively, with 18 bases between them. Here the CDR3 reads CASSDSKTGVEGEQFF. The DNA for the CDR3 is TGTGCCAGCAGTGACTCGAAGACGGGAGTGGAGGGTGAGCAGTTCTTC.

V gene TRBV6-6 combines with J gene TRBJ2-1; D is uncertain. The CDR3 loop spans 11 amino acids. Germline CDR1 MNHNY, CDR2 SVGAGI (reference sequence). Trimming took 5 bases from V and 6 from J, leaving 5 bases between them. CDR3 sequence reads: CASSRSNEQFF. Here the CDR3 DNA reads TGTGCCAGCAGTCGGAGCAATGAGCAGTTCTTC.

V and J are TRBV19 and TRBJ2-7, with 9 bases identical to TRBD2. The CDR3 runs to 16 residues. Losses at the gene ends were 1 base for V and 3 bases for J; bases not matched to a gene: 7. In germline, CDR1 is LNHDA, CDR2 SQIVND (reference sequence). Written as DNA, the CDR3 is TGTGCCAGTAGTATAGGAGCGGGAGGCCGTTACTACGAGCAGTACTTC. Protein product: CASSIGAGGRYYEQYF.

The genes are TRBV19 and TRBJ1-1; 7 bases fit TRBD1. V trimming: 10 bases; J trimming: 1 base; junction bases outside the gene matches: 6. Germline CDR1 and CDR2: LNHDA and SQIVND (reference sequence). CDR3 length: 13 residues. The CDR3 nucleotides read TGTGCCACCCTGGACAGGCCGAACACTGAAGCTTTCTTT. It codes for CATLDRPNTEAFF.

This clone was detected only a few times. The rearrangement joins TRBV4-1 to TRBJ1-1; 7 bases line up with TRBD1. Looked up from germline, CDR1 is MGHRA and CDR2 is YSYEKL. V shed 4 bases, J shed 6 bases, and the junction held 17 bases outside the gene matches. This CDR3 is 17 amino acids long. DNA of the CDR3: TGCGCCAGCAGCCTTCTAAAGGAGCTGGGACAGAGTCCTGAAGCTTTCTTT. Its translation: CASSLLKELGQSPEAFF.

The chain is built from TRBV18 and TRBJ2-1, with D perhaps TRBD2 (6 bases). The germline gives CDR1 KGHSH, CDR2 LQKENI. The CDR3 has 17 amino acids. The V gene lost 0 bases and the J gene lost 3 bases, with 15 bases spanning the gap. CDR3 nucleotide sequence: TGTGCCAGCTCACCACCGGGAGGAGGAGGGGACTACAATGAGCAGTTCTTC. It translates to CASSPPGGGGDYNEQFF.

V usage is TRBV2 and J usage is TRBJ2-2; 10 bases fit TRBD2. The CDR3 sequence is 17 residues long. Looked up from germline, CDR1 is SNHLY and CDR2 is FYNNEI. V lost 1 base and J lost 3; bases outside the gene matches: 5. DNA for the CDR3: TGTGCCAGCAGTGAAGGGGAACTAGCGGGGTACACCGGGGAGCTGTTTTTT. As protein: CASSEGELAGYTGELFF.

J is TRBJ1-1 and V is TRBV2; possible D gene TRBD1, 6 bases. Germline assignment: CDR1 SNHLY and CDR2 FYNNEI. With 6 bases removed from V and 4 bases from J, the gap between germline ends came to 12 bases. CDR3 length: 13 amino acids. The CDR3 reads CASRSTGFTEAFF. The CDR3 DNA follows: TGTGCCAGCAGGTCTACAGGGTTCACTGAAGCTTTCTTT.

This CDR3 reads CASSLAGGANYGYTF. The CDR3 DNA reads as TGTGCCAGCAGCTTGGCCGGGGGTGCGAACTATGGCTACACCTTC. V and J are TRBV5-5 and TRBJ1-2, with a possible D match to TRBD1 (5 bases). Per germline, CDR1 SGHKS and CDR2 YYEKEE (reference sequence). The V end was cut by 0 bases, the J end by 2 bases, with 11 bases between. CDR3 length equals 15 residues.

V and J are TRBV6-5 and TRBJ1-4, with TRBD1 as a possible D gene (5 bases). Trimming shortened V by 6 bases and J by 5 bases, and 10 bases separated the two germline ends. The CDR3 loop spans 13 amino acids. In germline, CDR1 is MNHEY, CDR2 SVGAGI. CDR3 protein: CASRAGGNEKLFF. CDR3 in DNA: TGTGCCAGCAGGGCCGGGGGAAATGAAAAACTGTTTTTT.

The rearrangement uses TRBV19 and TRBJ1-1, with TRBD1 matching 10 bases. Germline CDR1 is LNHDA and CDR2 is SQIVND (reference sequence). CDR3 length: 17 residues. The junction had 14 bases not matched to a gene; V was cut back by 5 bases and J by 5 bases. CDR3 residues: CASSPSNRDRGVTEAFF. CDR3 DNA: TGTGCCAGTAGTCCAAGCAACCGGGACAGGGGAGTTACTGAAGCTTTCTTT. Variable domain in full (rest from reference TRBV19 and TRBJ1-1): DGGITQSPKYLFRKEGQNVTLSCEQNLNHDAMYWYRQDPGQGLRLIYYSQIVNDFQKGDIAEGYSVSREKKESFPLTVTSAQKNPTAFYLCASSPSNRDRGVTEAFFGQGTRLTVV.